Shown below are 8 T cell receptor beta chains from a single sample sequenced in a study of shared clonotypes between healthy human individuals. The naive CD8 subset, CD45RO-negative cells positively selected for CCR7, excluded terminally differentiated effector memory CD45RA+ cells. TCRdb keeps only in-frame clones here, not all; method: immunoSEQ multiplex PCR. The table shows about 820,000 clones, with 90% to 95% occurring only once. Sequenced: naive CD8+ T cells sorted from blood. The receptors were gathered from a young man in good health.

The chain links TRBV4-1 to TRBJ1-1; D gene uncertain. The germline gives CDR1 MGHRA, CDR2 YSYEKL. This CDR3 contains 14 residues. V lost 2 bases to trimming and J lost 1 base, with 8 bases between them. The CDR3 coding sequence is TGCGCCAGCAGCCAATGGCAGGCGAACACTGAAGCTTTCTTT. This codes for CASSQWQANTEAFF.

Judged by abundance, this clone is medium-sized. The chain joins TRBV28 to TRBJ2-1; D uncertain. This CDR3 region has 11 residues. CDR1 MDHEN and CDR2 SYDVKM come from the germline V gene. The V gene lost 1 base and the J gene lost 8 bases, with 3 bases spanning the gap. The CDR3 is CASSLFYEQFF. The DNA for the CDR3 is TGTGCCAGCAGTTTATTCTATGAGCAGTTCTTC. Based on the CDR3 plus reference TRBV28 and TRBJ2-1, the full variable domain is DVKVTQSSRYLVKRTGEKVFLECVQDMDHENMFWYRQDPGLGLRLIYFSYDVKMKEKGDIPEGYSVSREKKERFSLILESASTNQTSMYLCASSLFYEQFFGPGTRLTVL.

This clone was seen only once. This chain links TRBV19 with TRBJ1-5, with D unclear. Trimming pared 6 bases from V and 0 bases from J, leaving 12 bases between. This CDR3 spans 15 amino acids. The germline V gene encodes CDR1 LNHDA and CDR2 SQIVND (reference sequence). CDR3 sequence: CASRSTENSNQPQHF. Here the CDR3 DNA reads TGTGCCAGTAGATCGACTGAGAATAGCAATCAGCCCCAGCATTTT.

This rearrangement joins TRBV28 to TRBJ2-1; 7 bases match TRBD1. The V gene end was trimmed by 4 bases and the J gene end by 4 bases; junction bases not matched to a gene: 4. This CDR3 is built from 14 residues. Germline CDR1 reads MDHEN; CDR2 reads SYDVKM. The CDR3 nucleotides are TGTGCCAGCAGTTCGATACAGGGGTACAATGAGCAGTTCTTC. Its protein is CASSSIQGYNEQFF.

The chain is built from TRBV7-2 and TRBJ2-6; perhaps TRBD2 as D (5 bases). The CDR3 runs to 18 residues. V was trimmed by 2 bases and J by 2 bases, leaving 16 bases between them. Germline-derived CDR1 and CDR2 are SGHTA and FQGNSA. The CDR3 nucleotides read TGTGCCAGCAGCTTAAACAGCGGACCACCCACTGGGGCCAACGTCCTGACTTTC. Its translation is CASSLNSGPPTGANVLTF.

The chain couples TRBV28 to TRBJ2-7, with no clear D. Trimming removed 3 bases at V and 3 bases at J, with 15 bases between. The CDR3 totals 15 residues. CDR1 and CDR2 (germline): MDHEN, SYDVKM. The CDR3 spells CASSFMGSVVYEQYF. DNA for the CDR3: TGTGCCAGCAGTTTTATGGGCTCGGTTGTCTACGAGCAGTACTTC.

V and J are TRBV18 and TRBJ2-3; a weak D match, TRBD1 (6 bases). V lost 3 bases and J 8 bases, leaving 21 bases between the germline ends. Germline V lookup: CDR1 KGHSH, CDR2 LQKENI. The CDR3 is made up of 16 amino acids. The CDR3 DNA reads as TGTGCCAGCTCACCCGAGGACAGCCCCTCCTGGGTTACGCAGTATTTT. Amino acids: CASSPEDSPSWVTQYF.

The chain employs TRBV10-3 and TRBJ1-3; D is unclear. This CDR3 spans 12 amino acids. The V and J ends lost 4 bases and 0 bases respectively, with 1 base between them. Germline CDR1 ENHRY, CDR2 SYGVKD. This chain's CDR3 is CAISGSGNTIYF. CDR3 coding DNA: TGTGCCATCAGTGGCTCTGGAAACACCATATATTTT.